This T cell receptor (beta chain) was documented in a study of blood T cell repertoires in COVID-19. Study-level background: Two negative PCRs, clearance, or symptom resolution characterized the recovered Cohort 3 donors.

Germline trimming cut 2 bases from V and 3 bases from J; bases unmatched to any gene: 6. CDR3 length: 17 residues. Germline CDR1 reads WNHNN; CDR2 reads SYGVQD (reference sequence). Authors' data handling: From reference gene primer amplification, estimates of nucleated cell counts were derived. The method was immunoSEQ multiplex PCR; TCRdb's version includes in-frame clones alone and lacks a portion of them. V, J and clone size are taken as reported in that table, and D and trimming were inferred from the DNA itself. The repertoire includes roughly 340,000 clones, more than 75% of them detected once, and roughly 2% sits in the top ten. Recruitment covered 25 or so US areas and drew participants whose ages spanned roughly 18 to 90 years. Cohort allocation depended upon clinical history that participants reported.

This rearrangement joins TRBV10-1 to TRBJ2-3, with TRBD2 identical over 12 bases. The TCR was taken from a man aged 35 to 55 in a cohort exposed to, infected with or recovered from COVID-19 (not recorded which). Material: PBMCs or T cells enriched from blood (not recorded which). Here the CDR3 DNA reads TGCGCCAGCAGTGAGATCTCTAGCGGGAGGGCTACAGATACGCAGTATTTT. Its protein product is CASSEISSGRATDTQYF.